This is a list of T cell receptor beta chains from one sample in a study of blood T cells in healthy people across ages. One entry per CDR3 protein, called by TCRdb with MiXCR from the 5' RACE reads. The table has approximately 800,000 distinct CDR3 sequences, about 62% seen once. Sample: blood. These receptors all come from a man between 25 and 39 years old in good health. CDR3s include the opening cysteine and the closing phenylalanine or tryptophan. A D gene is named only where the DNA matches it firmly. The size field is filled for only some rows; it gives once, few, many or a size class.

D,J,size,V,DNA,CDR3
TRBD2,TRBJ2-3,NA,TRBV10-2,TGCGCCAGCAAGGTACTAGCGGGGGGCCAAGTCGCAGATACGCAGTATTTT,CASKVLAGGQVADTQYF
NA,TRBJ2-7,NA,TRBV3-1,TGTGCCAGCAGCCAAGCCGCCCGAGATGGGGGATCCTACAATGAGCAGTACTTC,CASSQAARDGGSYNEQYF
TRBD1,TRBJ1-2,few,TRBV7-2,TGTGCCAGCAGCTTCGGGACAGCGGCCTGGGGCTACACCTTC,CASSFGTAAWGYTF
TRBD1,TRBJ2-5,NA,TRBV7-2,TGTGCCAGCAGCGTATCCGGGACAGGAGAGACCCAGTACTTC,CASSVSGTGETQYF
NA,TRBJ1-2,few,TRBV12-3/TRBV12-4,TGTGCCAGCAGCTCCGCGGAGGGTTGGAGTGGCTACACCTTC,CASSSAEGWSGYTF
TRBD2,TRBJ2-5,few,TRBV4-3,TGCGCCAGCAGTCCGACTAGCGGGAGGTTAGAGACCCAGTACTTC,CASSPTSGRLETQYF
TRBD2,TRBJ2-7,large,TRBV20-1,TGCAGTGCTAGACCAAAGCCGGGACTAGCGGAAAATGCCTACGAGCAGTACTTC,CSARPKPGLAENAYEQYF
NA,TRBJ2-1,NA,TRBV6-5,TGTGCCAGCAGTTACTCCAGTCTAGCTAATGAGCAGTTCTTC,CASSYSSLANEQFF
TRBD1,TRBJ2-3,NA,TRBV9,TGTGCCAGCAGCGGGATGACAGGGGTAGATACGCAGTATTTT,CASSGMTGVDTQYF
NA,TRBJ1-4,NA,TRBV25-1,TGTGCCAGCAGTGAATTTGCATTGGCCAGGGGAGAAAAACTGTTTTTT,CASSEFALARGEKLFF
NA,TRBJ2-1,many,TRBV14,TGTGCCAGCAGTCCGGGACTCCTTAATGAGCAGTTCTTC,CASSPGLLNEQFF
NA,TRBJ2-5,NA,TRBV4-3,TGCGCCAGCAGCCAAAAAGGGGGTGGGACCCAGTACTTC,CASSQKGGGTQYF
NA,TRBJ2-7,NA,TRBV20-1,TGCAGTGCTAGCCCAAACACAGGGCTCGAGCAGTACTTC,CSASPNTGLEQYF
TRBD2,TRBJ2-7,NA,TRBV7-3,TGTGCCAGCAGCGCGGGACTAGGGGAGTACGAGCAGTACTTC,CASSAGLGEYEQYF
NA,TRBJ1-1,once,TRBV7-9,TGTGCCAGCAGCTTAGCCAGCGAAGCTTTCTTT,CASSLASEAFF
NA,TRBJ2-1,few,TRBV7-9,TGTGCCACCGGAGGTGACTATGAGCAGTTCTTC,CATGGDYEQFF
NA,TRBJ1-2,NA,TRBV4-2,TGTGCCAGCAGCCAAGATCGAGAGTGTGGCTACACCTTC,CASSQDRECGYTF
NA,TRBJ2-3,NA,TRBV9,TGTGCCAGCAGCGCGCCCTCACCGGGACTCACAGATACGCAGTATTTT,CASSAPSPGLTDTQYF
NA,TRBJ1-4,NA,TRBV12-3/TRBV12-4,TGTGCCAGCAGTTTTCAATCCGGAACTAACGAAAAACTGTTTTTT,CASSFQSGTNEKLFF
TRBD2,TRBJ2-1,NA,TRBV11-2,TGTGCCAGCAGCACCGGGGGGAGCGCCTACAATGAGCAGTTCTTC,CASSTGGSAYNEQFF
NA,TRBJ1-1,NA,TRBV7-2,TGTGCCAGCGGCTTATTTGGGGATGAAGCTTTCTTT,CASGLFGDEAFF
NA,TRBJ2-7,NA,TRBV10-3,TGTGCCATCAGTGACCTTGGGGGCTCCAGCTCCTACGAGCAGTACTTC,CAISDLGGSSSYEQYF
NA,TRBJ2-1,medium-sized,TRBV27,TGTGCCAGCAGTAGCGGCCCGCCGTCGACCTACAATGAGCAGTTCTTC,CASSSGPPSTYNEQFF
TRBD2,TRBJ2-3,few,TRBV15,TGTGCCACACTAGCGGATAGCACAGATACGCAGTATTTT,CATLADSTDTQYF
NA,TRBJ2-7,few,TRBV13,TGTGCCAGCAGCTTTTTCCAGGGGTCCTACGAGCAGTACTTC,CASSFFQGSYEQYF
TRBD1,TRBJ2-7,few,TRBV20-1,TGCAGTGCTAGTTCCGGGACAGGGTGGCACGAGCAGTACTTC,CSASSGTGWHEQYF
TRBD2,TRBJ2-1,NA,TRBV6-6,TGTGCCAGCAGTACCCCCGGGACTAGCAACAATGAGCAGTTCTTC,CASSTPGTSNNEQFF
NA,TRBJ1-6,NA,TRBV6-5,TGTGCCAGCAGTTACTCCGGACAGTCCCAGTATAATTCACCCCCCCACTTT,CASSYSGQSQYNSPPHF
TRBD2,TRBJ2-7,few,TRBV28,TGTGCCAGCAGTTTATGGCTTGGGCTAGCGGCTCCCTACGAGCAGTACTTC,CASSLWLGLAAPYEQYF
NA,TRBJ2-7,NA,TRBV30,TGTGCCTGGAGTGCCAGCTACCTCTGCGAGCAGTACTTC,CAWSASYLCEQYF
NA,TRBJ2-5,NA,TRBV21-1,TGTGCCAGCAGTGCCGCGGGACAAGAGACCCAGTACTTC,CASSAAGQETQYF
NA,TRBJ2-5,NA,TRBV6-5,TGTGCCAGCAGCCCCGCCTTCCGGGGAGAGACCCAGTACTTC,CASSPAFRGETQYF
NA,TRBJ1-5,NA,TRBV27,TGTGCCAGCAGTTTAACAGGTCTCGGCAATCAGCCCCAGCATTTT,CASSLTGLGNQPQHF
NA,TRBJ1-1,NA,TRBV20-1,TGCAGTGCTAGTGTTGTGGCGGTGAACACTGAAGCTTTCTTT,CSASVVAVNTEAFF
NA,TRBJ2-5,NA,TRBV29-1,TGCAGCGTTGGAGCGGCAGGGCCTCACGTGCAGTACTTC,CSVGAAGPHVQYF